This T cell receptor (beta chain) was captured in a study of vaccination effects on CD4 cells after COVID-19. Sequenced by immunoSEQ multiplex PCR; TCRdb stores in-frame clones only, minus some. The sample includes 20,000 to 25,000 clones, 73% seen only once; the top ten take approximately 9.9%. V shed 3 bases and J shed 3 bases, with 12 bases lying between them. The germline V gene encodes CDR1 SGHDN and CDR2 FVKESK. The CDR3 contains 15 residues. In the case of this clone: What it recognizes is unknown.

Subsequent to a culture period of approximately 11 days, CD4+ T cells were isolated. The TCR originated in a human donor who received a COVID-19 vaccine. V and J are TRBV14 and TRBJ2-1; a possible D gene is TRBD2 (6 bases). Sequencing was performed on CD4+ T cells from PBMCs cultured without peptide, taken before COVID-19 vaccination. The CDR3 DNA sequence: TGTGCCAGCAGCCAGATCGGGAGAAACTACAATGAGCAGTTCTTC. It encodes CASSQIGRNYNEQFF.